The source of this TCR beta chain is a study of regulatory T cells in long-lasting Graves disease. Researchers made TCR beta libraries by using iRepertoire HTBI primers and running Arm-PCR on CDR3 regions. TCRdb re-derived calls from the multiplex PCR reads in MiXCR, one entry per CDR3 protein. The sample lists around 460,000 distinct CDR3 sequences, approximately 23% occurring once. Time point noted: persistent/refractory GD, antithyroid drugs over 5 years with positive TRAb. Generation of the TCR library employed RNA extracted from PBMCs. Study observations and caveats: Newly diagnosed patients had higher TCR diversity than persistent Graves' patients did. Peripheral blood was the sole material, not thyroid tissue. Patients with persistent disease showed a bias toward TRBV28, TRBJ1-2 and TRBJ2-5.

The CDR3 consists of 12 residues. Germline-derived CDR1 and CDR2 are MNHNS and SASEGT. Trimming stripped 7 bases from V and 4 bases from J, with 7 bases between. As concerns this clonotype: As yet, its antigen is unknown.

Sequencing was performed on peripheral blood mononuclear cells (PBMCs), taken when the disease was refractory, from a patient treated with antithyroid drugs. This receptor was obtained from a female donor with Graves disease. The rearrangement uses TRBV6-1 and TRBJ2-2; maybe TRBD2 (5 bases). As DNA, the CDR3 is TGTGCCAGCAAGGAGGCCACCGGGGAGCTGTTTTTT. Residues: CASKEATGELFF.